A selection of T cell receptor beta chains follows, all from one sample in a study of T cell responses to AZD1222 COVID-19 vaccine. Measured with immunoSEQ multiplex PCR; TCRdb has only the in-frame clones, and not every one. The sample holds about 160,000 clones, just over 90% seen once. Sequences were derived from peripheral blood, sampled on day 0 of MenACWY control vaccination. These TCRs come from an adult in good health. Both conserved end residues are trimmed from each CDR3. Each record gives: D gene, CDR3 length, J gene, clone size, V gene, CDR3 protein. A D gene is named only where the DNA matches it firmly. For some rows the clone size is stated as once, few or many, or as a class when expanded; others skip it.

- | 11 | TRBJ1-1 | - | TRBV7-8 | ASSFPGGSEAF
TRBD1 | 12 | TRBJ1-5 | - | TRBV7-8 | ASSRTGLGQPQH
- | 14 | TRBJ2-7 | - | TRBV5-6 | ASSLEGGSRAYEQY
TRBD1 | 10 | TRBJ1-2 | - | TRBV28 | AVPRQGYGYT
TRBD1 | 14 | TRBJ1-1 | - | TRBV11-2 | ASSRGDRRGNTEAF
- | 10 | TRBJ1-1 | - | TRBV11-2 | ASSPSGTEAF
- | 12 | TRBJ1-1 | - | TRBV24-1 | ATSDPRRGTEAF
TRBD1 | 12 | TRBJ1-2 | - | TRBV29-1 | SVEGATGGHGYT
TRBD1 | 11 | TRBJ1-1 | - | TRBV29-1 | SARTGGNTEAF
- | 13 | TRBJ2-7 | - | TRBV5-1 | ASSLVSASAYEQY
- | 13 | TRBJ2-2 | - | TRBV28 | ASSFTGPNTGELF
- | 11 | TRBJ2-5 | once | TRBV28 | ASEGTDRRTQY
- | 11 | TRBJ1-5 | - | TRBV19 | ASSPGRNQPQH
- | 14 | TRBJ1-4 | - | TRBV15 | ATSRDRPGALEKLF
- | 13 | TRBJ1-6 | - | TRBV30 | AWGRATGPGSPLH
- | 12 | TRBJ2-5 | - | TRBV15 | ATSRRSYQETQY
TRBD1 | 14 | TRBJ2-2 | few | TRBV5-4 | ASSLGQGADTGELF
TRBD2 | 16 | TRBJ2-2 | - | TRBV7-2 | ASSLGLAGSLGTGELF
- | 12 | TRBJ2-7 | - | TRBV27 | ASSTHSNPYEQY
TRBD1 | 11 | TRBJ1-2 | - | TRBV7-2 | ATTSGQGHGYT
- | 12 | TRBJ2-5 | - | TRBV3-1/TRBV3-2 | ASSQFRDQETQY
- | 13 | TRBJ2-1 | - | TRBV5-4 | ASSLVLSSYNEQF
- | 12 | TRBJ1-1 | - | TRBV27 | ASSFGRGNTEAF
TRBD2 | 11 | TRBJ2-3 | - | TRBV4-1 | ASTGGRGDTQY
TRBD2 | 12 | TRBJ2-3 | - | TRBV10-3 | ASGTSGSTDTQY
TRBD2 | 16 | TRBJ2-7 | few | TRBV4-1 | ASSSAGLAGKPTYEQY
TRBD1 | 13 | TRBJ1-5 | - | TRBV6-5 | ASSYSSGGGQPQH
TRBD1 | 13 | TRBJ1-5 | once | TRBV19 | ASSDRGGSNQPQH
TRBD1 | 13 | TRBJ2-1 | - | TRBV6-4 | ASSVDRGSSHEQF
- | 12 | TRBJ1-2 | - | TRBV21-1 | ASTYISYIKGYT
- | 11 | TRBJ1-5 | - | TRBV5-1 | ASSLFGGQPQH
- | 14 | TRBJ1-4 | - | TRBV3-1/TRBV3-2 | ASSQVPSSTNEKLF
- | 13 | TRBJ2-1 | - | TRBV7-9 | ASSQAGEVYNEQF
- | 12 | TRBJ2-5 | - | TRBV14 | ASSQGLTLVTQY
- | 14 | TRBJ2-1 | once | TRBV21-1 | ASSKAAQGDHNEQF
TRBD1 | 15 | TRBJ2-1 | - | TRBV7-9 | ASSLAFLGQGKGFPF
- | 13 | TRBJ2-1 | - | TRBV5-4 | ASSLVGGTYNEQF
TRBD1 | 12 | TRBJ2-7 | - | TRBV6-2/TRBV6-3 | ASSYSGTGTEQY
- | 11 | TRBJ1-1 | - | TRBV12-3/TRBV12-4 | ASSFGGNTEAF
TRBD1 | 12 | TRBJ1-5 | - | TRBV14 | ASSGGGGNQPQH
- | 13 | TRBJ2-7 | - | TRBV6-2/TRBV6-3 | ASSFTGSVKDEQY
- | 12 | TRBJ1-2 | - | TRBV4-2 | ASSQDLRDYGYT
TRBD1 | 14 | TRBJ1-5 | once | TRBV15 | ATSRGNDRVNQPQH
- | 14 | TRBJ2-5 | - | TRBV27 | ASPALCPRSEETQY
- | 16 | TRBJ2-6 | - | TRBV3-1/TRBV3-2 | ASSQGGNRGSGANVLT
- | 11 | TRBJ1-5 | - | TRBV30 | AWETGRNQPQH
- | 11 | TRBJ1-1 | - | TRBV18 | ASSPGRNTEAF
TRBD2 | 12 | TRBJ2-5 | - | TRBV19 | ASTDSGRKETQY
- | 11 | TRBJ2-3 | - | TRBV6-2/TRBV6-3 | ASSLIRRDTQY
- | 11 | TRBJ1-3 | - | TRBV6-6 | ASSYEDGNTIY
TRBD2 | 15 | TRBJ2-1 | - | TRBV6-6 | ASSPAPLAGLYNEQF
- | 11 | TRBJ1-2 | - | TRBV9 | ASSDGTLAGYT